These 9 T cell receptor beta chains were all obtained from the same sample, sequenced in a study of blood T cell repertoires in COVID-19. Repertoires were generated with immunoSEQ multiplex PCR, while TCRdb's copy carries only in-frame clones and drops some. The repertoire holds 140,000 to 150,000 clones, approximately 88% seen once, with about 10% in the top ten. Material: peripheral blood. These TCRs come from a man aged 55 to 70 with active or convalescent COVID-19.

The chain employs TRBV5-1 and TRBJ2-2; 7 nucleotides align to TRBD2. V shed 5 bases and J 1 base; nucleotides not matched to a gene: 5. The CDR3 is 15 residues long. CDR1 is SGHRS and CDR2 is YFSETQ in the germline V gene. CDR3 coding DNA: TGCGCCAGCAGTAGAAGCGGGAAGAACACCGGGGAGCTGTTTTTT. Translated, it gives CASSRSGKNTGELFF. Based on the CDR3 plus reference TRBV5-1 and TRBJ2-2, the full variable domain is KAGVTQTPRYLIKTRGQQVTLSCSPISGHRSVSWYQQTPGQGLQFLFEYFSETQRNKGNFPGRFSGRQFSNSRSEMNVSTLELGDSALYLCASSRSGKNTGELFFGEGSRLTVL.

The chain combines TRBV27 with TRBJ1-6, with D tentatively TRBD1 (6 bases). CDR1 MNHEY and CDR2 SMNVEV come from the germline V gene (reference sequence). V was pared by 10 bases and J by 2 bases, with 24 bases between. CDR3 length: 18 amino acids. Here the CDR3 reads CAIVTGCGLLPYNSPLHF. The DNA of the CDR3 is TGTGCCATCGTTACAGGGTGTGGTCTTCTCCCCTATAATTCACCCCTCCACTTT.

The gene calls are TRBV9 and TRBJ1-4, with D tentatively TRBD1 (6 bases). Per germline, CDR1 SGDLS and CDR2 YYNGEE. This CDR3 has 15 residues. V lost 4 bases and J 5 bases, leaving 15 bases between the germline ends. The CDR3, as DNA: TGTGCCAGCAGCCCGGGAGGGGGAGGGAATGAAAAACTGTTTTTT. This sequence encodes CASSPGGGGNEKLFF. Full variable domain (outside the CDR3, taken from reference TRBV9 and TRBJ1-4): DSGVTQTPKHLITATGQRVTLRCSPRSGDLSVYWYQQSLDQGLQFLIQYYNGEERAKGNILERFSAQQFPDLHSELNLSSLELGDSALYFCASSPGGGGNEKLFFGSGTQLSVL.

This chain uses TRBV7-8 with TRBJ2-4; 8 bases map to TRBD2. The V and J ends lost 5 bases and 8 bases, in that order; junction bases with no gene match: 8. CDR3 length: 14 residues. Germline CDR1 and CDR2: SGHVS and FQNEAQ. The CDR3, as DNA: TGTGCCAGCAGCCGGGAGGGGAGTGGGGACATTCAGTACTTC. Protein product: CASSREGSGDIQYF.

The J gene is TRBJ1-4, the V gene TRBV27, with a possible D match to TRBD1 (6 bases). Trimming stripped 1 base from V and 8 bases from J, with 17 bases between. The CDR3 is made up of 16 amino acids. Per the germline V gene, CDR1 is MNHEY and CDR2 is SMNVEV (reference sequence). CDR3 nucleotide sequence: TGTGCCAGCAGTTTATTCTCGGGAGGGGGTATGGAAAAACTGTTTTTT. This gives the protein CASSLFSGGGMEKLFF.

The chain links TRBV20-1 to TRBJ1-2; 7 bases fit TRBD1. V was clipped by 3 bases and J by 1 base; unmatched bases: 5. The CDR3 extends over 14 amino acids. Germline V gives CDR1 DFQATT, CDR2 SNEGSKA (reference sequence). CDR3 loop: CSASQDRFNYGYTF. In DNA, the CDR3 is TGCAGTGCTAGTCAGGACAGGTTTAACTATGGCTACACCTTC.

V gene TRBV27 combines with J gene TRBJ2-5; 7 positions agree with TRBD2. The V gene's germline CDR1 is MNHEY and CDR2 SMNVEV (reference sequence). The J segment lost 4 bases and the V segment lost 4 bases, leaving 12 bases of the junction unmatched. This CDR3 comprises 16 residues. In DNA form, the CDR3 reads TGTGCCAGCAGTTCCTTAGGGGCGGGAGAGGGAGAGACCCAGTACTTC. Its translation: CASSSLGAGEGETQYF.

The J gene is TRBJ2-3, the V gene TRBV10-3; D might be TRBD1 (6 bases). Trimming took off 7 bases at V and 8 bases at J, with 16 bases between the two ends. Germline V lookup: CDR1 ENHRY, CDR2 SYGVKD. This CDR3 contains 13 residues. Here the CDR3 DNA reads TGTGCCATCATGGGGACACAACTTAGTACGCAGTATTTT. The encoded protein is CAIMGTQLSTQYF.

V usage is TRBV23-1 and J usage is TRBJ2-2; possible D gene TRBD2, 5 bases. TRBV23-1 is known as an ORF, though its function is uncertain. The V end lost 6 bases, the J end lost 0 bases, and 14 bases lay between the germline ends. The CDR3 runs 16 residues. Here the CDR3 DNA reads TGCGCCAGCAGCCCAATCCGAGGGACGAACACCGGGGAGCTGTTTTTT. This gives the protein CASSPIRGTNTGELFF.